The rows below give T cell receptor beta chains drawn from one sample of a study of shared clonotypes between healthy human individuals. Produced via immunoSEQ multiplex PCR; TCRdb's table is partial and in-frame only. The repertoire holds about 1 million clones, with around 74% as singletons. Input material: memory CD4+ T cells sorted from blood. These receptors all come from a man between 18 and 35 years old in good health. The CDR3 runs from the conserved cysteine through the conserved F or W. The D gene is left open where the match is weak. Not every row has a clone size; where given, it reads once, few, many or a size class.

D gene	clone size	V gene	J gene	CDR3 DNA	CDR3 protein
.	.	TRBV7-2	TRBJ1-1	TGTGCCAGCAGCTTGCAGAGAAACACTGAAGCTTTCTTT	CASSLQRNTEAFF
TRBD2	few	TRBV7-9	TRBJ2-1	TGTGCCAGCAGCCGAAAACTAGCGGGAGGGCCCAATGAGCAGTTCTTC	CASSRKLAGGPNEQFF
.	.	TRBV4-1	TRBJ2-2	TGCGCCAGCAGCCATCCAACAACGAACACCGGGGAGCTGTTTTTT	CASSHPTTNTGELFF
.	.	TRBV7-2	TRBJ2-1	TGTGCCAGCAGCTTAGACCTGGGAGGTGAGCAGTTCTTC	CASSLDLGGEQFF
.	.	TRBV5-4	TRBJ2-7	TGTGCCAGCAGCTTGGACGGACTCTACGAGCAGTACTTC	CASSLDGLYEQYF
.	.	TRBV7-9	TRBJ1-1	TGTGCCAGCAGCTTTGGGAGGGCTGAAGCTTTCTTT	CASSFGRAEAFF
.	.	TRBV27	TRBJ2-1	TGTGCCAGCAGTTTAGGGGACTCCGGGTACAATGAGCAGTTCTTC	CASSLGDSGYNEQFF
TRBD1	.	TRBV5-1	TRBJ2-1	TGCGCCAGCAGCACATCAGGACAGGGCTACAATGAGCAGTTCTTC	CASSTSGQGYNEQFF
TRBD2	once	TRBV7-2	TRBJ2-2	TGTGCCAGCACCTTCGCTAGCGGGGGTACCGGGGAGCTGTTTTTT	CASTFASGGTGELFF
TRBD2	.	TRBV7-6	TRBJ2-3	TGTGCCAGCAGCTTTAGCGGGGGGAGGTCAGATACGCAGTATTTT	CASSFSGGRSDTQYF
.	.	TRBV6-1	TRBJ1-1	TGTGCCAGCACCAAAATGTGGATGAACACTGAAGCTTTCTTT	CASTKMWMNTEAFF
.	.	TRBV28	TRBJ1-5	TGTGCCAGCAGTATGCCACAGTATAGCAATCAGCCCCAGCATTTT	CASSMPQYSNQPQHF
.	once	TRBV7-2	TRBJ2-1	TGTGCCAGCAGCTTCGGGGTCAATGAGCAGTTCTTC	CASSFGVNEQFF
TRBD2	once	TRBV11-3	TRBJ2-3	TGTGCCAGCAGCTTGGCTAGCGGGGTAGATACGCAGTATTTT	CASSLASGVDTQYF
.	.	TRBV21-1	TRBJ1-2	TGTGCCAGCAGCTCACGACAGGCTAACTATGGCTACACCTTC	CASSSRQANYGYTF
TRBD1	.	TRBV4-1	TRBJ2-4	TGCGCCAGCAGCCAAGATTACGGGACAGGGAAAAACATTCAGTACTTC	CASSQDYGTGKNIQYF
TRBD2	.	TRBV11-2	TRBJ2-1	TGTGCCAGCAGCCCAGGACTAGCCGGGGCGAGTGAGCAGTTCTTC	CASSPGLAGASEQFF
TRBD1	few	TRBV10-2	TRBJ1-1	TGCGCCAGCAGTGGCCGGGACAGGGGGCTTGGTGAAGCTTTCTTT	CASSGRDRGLGEAFF
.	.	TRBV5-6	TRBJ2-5	TGTGCCAGCAGCCGCGTGGGGGGCGAGACCCAGTACTTC	CASSRVGGETQYF
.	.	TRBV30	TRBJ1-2	TGTGCCTGGAGTCCACACGGGGGAGGGGCCTCTTCGGGCTTC	CAWSPHGGGASSGF
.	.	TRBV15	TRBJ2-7	TGTGCCACCAGCACTGAGGGTTACGAGCAGTACTTC	CATSTEGYEQYF
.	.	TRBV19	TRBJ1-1	TGTGCCAGTAGTGTTAGAGGGCTAGGCACTGAAGCTTTCTTT	CASSVRGLGTEAFF
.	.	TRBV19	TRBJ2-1	TGTGCCAGTAGTATAGATCTATCCGGCGGGACCTACAATGAGCAGTTCTTC	CASSIDLSGGTYNEQFF
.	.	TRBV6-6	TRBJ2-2	TGTGCCAGCAGGAATACCGGGGAGCTGTTTTTT	CASRNTGELFF
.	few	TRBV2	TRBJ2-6	TGTGCCAGCGTGAGTCGTATCTCTGGGGCCAACGTCCTGACTTTC	CASVSRISGANVLTF
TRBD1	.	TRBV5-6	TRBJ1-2	TGTGCCAGCAGCTTCTCCGGGACAGGGGTTCTTCTATATGGCTACACCTTC	CASSFSGTGVLLYGYTF
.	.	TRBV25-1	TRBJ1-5	TGTGCCAGCAATCCCGGGACCAGCAATCAGCCCCAGCATTTT	CASNPGTSNQPQHF
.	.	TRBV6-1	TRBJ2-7	TGTGCCAGCAGTGAACCGGGACCCGGCCCCTACGAGCAGTACTTC	CASSEPGPGPYEQYF
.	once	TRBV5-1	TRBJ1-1	TGCGCCAGCAGCTTGGAGGGTGGACTGAGCCCCACTGAAGCTTTCTTT	CASSLEGGLSPTEAFF
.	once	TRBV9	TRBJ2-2	TGTGCCAGCAGCCCGCTAGCGAACGCGAACACCGGGGAGCTGTTTTTT	CASSPLANANTGELFF
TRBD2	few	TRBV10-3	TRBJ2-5	TGTGCCATCAGTGAGTCAGGAGCGGGGCATGGGGAGACCCAGTACTTC	CAISESGAGHGETQYF
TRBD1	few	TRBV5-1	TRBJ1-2	TGCGCCAGCAGCTTGACCGGGACAGGGAGCTATGGCTACACCTTC	CASSLTGTGSYGYTF
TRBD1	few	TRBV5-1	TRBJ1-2	TGCGCCAGCAGCTACACCGGGACAGGGGATGGCTACACCTTC	CASSYTGTGDGYTF
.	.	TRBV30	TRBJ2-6	TGTGCCTGGAGTCATTGGGGGCGCTCTGGGGCCAACGTCCTGACTTTC	CAWSHWGRSGANVLTF
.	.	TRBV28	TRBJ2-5	TGTGCCAGCAGTCCGGACTTCCCCGGGGAGACCCAGTACTTC	CASSPDFPGETQYF
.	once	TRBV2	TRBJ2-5	TGTGCCAGCAGTGCAGTGGGCCTCCAAGAGACCCAGTACTTC	CASSAVGLQETQYF
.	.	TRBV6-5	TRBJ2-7	TGTGCCAGCAGTTACTCCAGGGGCCCCTACGAGCAGTACTTC	CASSYSRGPYEQYF
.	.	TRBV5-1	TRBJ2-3	TGCGCCAGCAGCCCTGACTCCTTCGGAGATACGCAGTATTTT	CASSPDSFGDTQYF
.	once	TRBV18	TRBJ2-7	TGTGCCAGCTCACCTAGCGGTATGGGCGAGCAGTACTTC	CASSPSGMGEQYF
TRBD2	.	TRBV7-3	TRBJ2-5	TGTGCCAGCAGCTCAGGCCTAGCGGGGATGCAAGAGACCCAGTACTTC	CASSSGLAGMQETQYF
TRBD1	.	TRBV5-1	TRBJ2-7	TGCGCCAGCAGCCCGGGACAGCCTCTCGGCGAGCAGTACTTC	CASSPGQPLGEQYF
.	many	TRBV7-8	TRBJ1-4	TGTGCCAGCAGCCCTGGGGGGACTAATGAAAAACTGTTTTTT	CASSPGGTNEKLFF
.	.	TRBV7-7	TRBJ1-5	TGTGCTAGCCCCGACTGGGGACCTAGCAATCAGCCCCAGCATTTT	CASPDWGPSNQPQHF
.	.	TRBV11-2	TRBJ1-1	TGTGCCAGCAGCTTAGTGGCAGGGTTCATCACTGAAGCTTTCTTT	CASSLVAGFITEAFF
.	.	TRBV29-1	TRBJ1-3	TGCAGCGTTGAACTGAACTCTGGAAACACCATATATTTT	CSVELNSGNTIYF
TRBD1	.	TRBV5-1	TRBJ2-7	TGCGCCAGCAGCTTCGGACAGGGCAGGGTCTCCTACGAGCAGTACTTC	CASSFGQGRVSYEQYF
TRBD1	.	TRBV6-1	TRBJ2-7	TGTGCCAGCATAGCAGGGGGCAACTACGAGCAGTACTTC	CASIAGGNYEQYF
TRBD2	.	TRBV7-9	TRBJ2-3	TGTGCCAGCAGCTTAGCTTTAGCGGGGGACACAGATACGCAGTATTTT	CASSLALAGDTDTQYF